This T cell receptor (beta chain) was observed in a study of blood T cell repertoires in COVID-19 (dated by TCRdb to 2018 to 2021). Regarding the study in general: Samples covering the acute and convalescent phases of COVID-19 were provided by collaborators in the United States, Italy and Spain. The repertoires were released in a freely available public database intended as a resource for research on the immune response to SARS-CoV-2. Where HLA class I and class II types were available, the types were taken from metadata supplied by the sample provider, not from assay-based typing. Subjects who had been exposed to COVID-19, were actively infected with it, or had recovered from it provided the deeply sampled blood TCRbeta repertoires that made up the dataset. The sample metadata nearly always contained a de-identified subject ID, COVID-19 status, age in years and sex. The samples were drawn from the first 160 participants of the ongoing ImmuneRACE study and from 1,254 subjects provided by 6 global collaborators. The prospective study material was composed of cDNA or gDNA derived from T cells, B-cell-depleted T cells, or PBMCs. The investigation overall reported the following: The amount of clinical and demographic metadata varied by source and participant and was provided uncurated.

Concerning this clone itself: The antigen it binds to is not known. No qualities accompany the bases; no much larger clone lies one base away.

Participants in the prospective study were aged roughly 18 to 89 years, lived in about two dozen United States geographic areas, and enrolled through a virtual design. Cohort assignment in the prospective study relied on participant-reported clinical history from a screening survey and a study questionnaire. ImmuneRACE Cohort 3 recovered participants were defined by two consecutive negative NP/OP PCR tests, healthcare professional clearance, or symptom resolution. Mobile phlebotomists in the prospective study collected whole blood, serum and a nasopharyngeal or oropharyngeal swab from every participant. Participants in the prospective study had the option to provide additional blood draws and questionnaires over an approximately two-month period. Before DNA extraction, blood samples from the prospective study were shipped at room temperature or frozen. TCRbeta CDR3 regions were amplified from genomic DNA by means of the immunoSEQ Assay, a bias-controlled multiplex PCR. The authors' analysis ran thus. The number of nucleated cells in each sample was estimated from the amplification of reference gene primers within the assay. Sequence reads were collapsed and filtered to measure the absolute abundance of every unique TCRbeta CDR3 rearrangement. For each sample, productive Simpson clonality was calculated as the square root of Simpson's diversity index across productive rearrangements. The table was pulled from immuneACCESS by TCRdb, which kept in-frame rearrangements only. Such tables lose some clones; where checked, under half of the loss comes from unresolved V genes, and the rest has no known cause. That table furnishes V, J and clone size, whereas the DNA furnished D and trimming. The sample profile shows 200,000 to 250,000 clones; 70% to 85% of them were found once. Approximately 1.8% of the sample is in the top ten clones.

V is cut by 5 bases and J by 7 bases, and the space between the germline ends is 18 bases. CDR1 LNHDA and CDR2 SQIVND were looked up in the germline V gene (reference sequence). From the cysteine through the phenylalanine, the CDR3 covers 16 amino acids. Of all the DNA, just the CDR3 is kept, 48 bases in frame from base 1. Rearrangement joined TRBV19 to TRBJ1-6; a weak D assignment points to TRBD1 (5 bases agree). The sample comprised PBMCs or T cells enriched from blood (not recorded which). This TCR derives from a man aged 55 to 70 who had recovered from COVID-19. The nucleotide sequence reads as follows: TGTGCCAGTAGTCCCCGGGACTCTGCGGGGAATTCACCCCTCCACTTT. Its translation is CASSPRDSAGNSPLHF.